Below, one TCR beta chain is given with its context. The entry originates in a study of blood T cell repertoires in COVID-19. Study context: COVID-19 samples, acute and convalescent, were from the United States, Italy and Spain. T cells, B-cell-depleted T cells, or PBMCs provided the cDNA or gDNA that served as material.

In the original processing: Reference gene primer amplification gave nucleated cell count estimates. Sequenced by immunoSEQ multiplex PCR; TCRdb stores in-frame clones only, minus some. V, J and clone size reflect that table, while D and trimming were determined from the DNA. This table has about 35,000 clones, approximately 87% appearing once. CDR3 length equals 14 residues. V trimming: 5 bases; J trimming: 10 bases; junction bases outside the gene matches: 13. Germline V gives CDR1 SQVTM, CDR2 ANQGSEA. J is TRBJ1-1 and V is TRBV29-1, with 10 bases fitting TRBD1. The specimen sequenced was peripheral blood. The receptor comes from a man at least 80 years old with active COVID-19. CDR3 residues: CSVRETDRGIGAFF. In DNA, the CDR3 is TGCAGCGTTCGTGAGACGGACAGGGGGATTGGAGCTTTCTTT.